This T cell receptor (beta chain) was captured by sequencing in a study of OX40 agonist ivuxolimab in advanced cancers. Study observations and caveats: Some patients who did not respond also had low normalized T-cell clonal expansion.

Turning to this clone: Its cognate antigen is unknown.

Repertoires were generated with immunoSEQ multiplex PCR, while TCRdb's copy carries only in-frame clones and drops some. This table holds about 93,000 clones, over 75% found once. The sample here was CD4+ or CD8+ T cells sorted from blood, taken in a trial of the OX40 agonist ivuxolimab. The TCR comes from an adult with an advanced solid tumor such as melanoma, head and neck, liver or kidney cancer.

This chain's CDR3 is CASTPLVTRETHNEQFF. The DNA of the CDR3 is TGTGCCAGCACCCCCCTGGTGACGCGGGAGACCCACAATGAGCAGTTCTTC. This chain links TRBV28 with TRBJ2-1; the match to TRBD2 covers 7 bases. The CDR3 covers 17 residues. CDR1 is MDHEN and CDR2 is SYDVKM in the germline V gene. The V segment lost 7 bases and the J segment 5 bases; nucleotides outside the gene matches: 17.